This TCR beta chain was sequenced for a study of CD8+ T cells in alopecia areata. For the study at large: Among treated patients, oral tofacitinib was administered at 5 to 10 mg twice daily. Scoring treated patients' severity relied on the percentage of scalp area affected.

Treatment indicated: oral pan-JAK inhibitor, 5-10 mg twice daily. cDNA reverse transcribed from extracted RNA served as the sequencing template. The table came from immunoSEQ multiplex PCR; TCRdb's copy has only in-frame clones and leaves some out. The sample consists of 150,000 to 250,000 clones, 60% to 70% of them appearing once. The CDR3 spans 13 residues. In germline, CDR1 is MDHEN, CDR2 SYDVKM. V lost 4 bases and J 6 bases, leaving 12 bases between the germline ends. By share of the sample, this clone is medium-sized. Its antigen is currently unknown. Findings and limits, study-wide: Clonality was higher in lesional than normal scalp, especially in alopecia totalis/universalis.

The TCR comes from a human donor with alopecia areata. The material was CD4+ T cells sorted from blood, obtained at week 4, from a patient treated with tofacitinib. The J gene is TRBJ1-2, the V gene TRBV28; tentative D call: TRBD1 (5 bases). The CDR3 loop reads CASSSPGRDGYTF. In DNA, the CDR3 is TGTGCCAGCAGTTCACCAGGGAGGGATGGCTACACCTTC.